The table lists the clone carrying this T cell receptor (beta chain) with a few counts. TCRdb re-clonotyped the PCR reads through MiXCR. The sample has around 34,000 clones; about 31% are singletons. This entry comes from a study of metastatic and nonmetastatic thyroid tumors. Per germline, CDR1 LGHNT and CDR2 FRNRAP. J gave up 6 bases and V 3 bases, and 6 bases lay outside the gene matches. The CDR3 is 15 residues long. Among the patients, none had received any treatment before thyroid surgery. The sequencing sample was made of blood. This chain uses TRBV12-5 with TRBJ2-2; 8 bases align to TRBD1. The clonotype originates from a female donor with papillary thyroid cancer or a benign thyroid nodule (not recorded which). Some clones in this sample may be carry-over from other donors' samples. CDR3 region: CASGLGTGSSGELFF. In DNA form, the CDR3 reads TGTGCTAGTGGTTTAGGGACAGGCTCTTCCGGGGAGCTGTTTTTT.